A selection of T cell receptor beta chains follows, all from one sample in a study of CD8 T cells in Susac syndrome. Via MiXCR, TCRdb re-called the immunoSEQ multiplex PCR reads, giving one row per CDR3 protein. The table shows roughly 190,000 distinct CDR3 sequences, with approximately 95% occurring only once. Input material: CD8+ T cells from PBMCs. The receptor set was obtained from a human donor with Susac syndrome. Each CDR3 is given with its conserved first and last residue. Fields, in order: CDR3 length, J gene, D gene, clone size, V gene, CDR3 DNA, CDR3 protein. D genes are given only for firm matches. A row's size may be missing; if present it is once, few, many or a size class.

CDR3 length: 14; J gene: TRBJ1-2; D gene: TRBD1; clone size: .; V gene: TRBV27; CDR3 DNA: TGTGCCAGCAGTACCGGGACAGCCCTCAACGGCTACACCTTC; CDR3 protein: CASSTGTALNGYTF
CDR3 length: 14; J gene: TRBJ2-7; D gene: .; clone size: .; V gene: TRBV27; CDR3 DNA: TGTGCCAGCAGTTCCCGGGACTCACCCTACGAGCAGTACTTC; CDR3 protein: CASSSRDSPYEQYF
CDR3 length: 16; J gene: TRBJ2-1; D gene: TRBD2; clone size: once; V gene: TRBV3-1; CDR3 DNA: TGTGCCAGCAGTATCCTGAGCGGGACCCCCTACAATGAGCAGTTCTTC; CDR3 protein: CASSILSGTPYNEQFF
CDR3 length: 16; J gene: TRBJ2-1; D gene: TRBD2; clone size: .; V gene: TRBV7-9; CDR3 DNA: TGTGCCAGCGGGGCTAGCGGGAGCCGGTCCTACAATGAGCAGTTCTTC; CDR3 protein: CASGASGSRSYNEQFF
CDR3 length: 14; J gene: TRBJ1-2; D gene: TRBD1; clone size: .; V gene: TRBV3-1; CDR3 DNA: TGTGCCAGCAGCCAAGAAAGGGGGCAGGAAGGCTACACCTTC; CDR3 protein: CASSQERGQEGYTF
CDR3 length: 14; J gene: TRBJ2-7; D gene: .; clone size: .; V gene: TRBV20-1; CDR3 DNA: TGCAGTGCTACCGACAGTGAGACTGGGTACGAGCAGTACTTC; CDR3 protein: CSATDSETGYEQYF
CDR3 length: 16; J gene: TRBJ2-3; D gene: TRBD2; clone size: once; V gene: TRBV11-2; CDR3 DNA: TGTGCCAGCAGCCCTATCGGGACTAGCGGGAGCGATACGCAGTATTTT; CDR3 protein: CASSPIGTSGSDTQYF
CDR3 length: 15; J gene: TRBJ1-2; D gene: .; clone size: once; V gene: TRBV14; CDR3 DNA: TGTGCCAGCAGCCATGAGGGACCAGCTTATGGTGGCTACACCTTC; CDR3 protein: CASSHEGPAYGGYTF
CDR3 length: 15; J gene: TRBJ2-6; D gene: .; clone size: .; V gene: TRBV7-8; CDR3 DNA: TGTGCCAGCAGCATCCGGGGACTGGGTAGCAACGTCCTGACTTTC; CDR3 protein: CASSIRGLGSNVLTF
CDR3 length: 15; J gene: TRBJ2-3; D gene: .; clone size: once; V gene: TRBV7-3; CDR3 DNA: TGTGCCAGCAGCCCGCAAGGGGACACGCGGGATACGCAGTATTTT; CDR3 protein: CASSPQGDTRDTQYF
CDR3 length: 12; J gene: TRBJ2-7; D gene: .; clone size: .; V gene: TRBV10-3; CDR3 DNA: TGTGCCATCAGTTCTAACTTCGCCGAGCAGTACTTC; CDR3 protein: CAISSNFAEQYF
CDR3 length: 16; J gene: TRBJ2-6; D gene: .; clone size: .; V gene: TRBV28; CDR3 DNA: TGTGCCAGCAGCCTACCCACAGAATCTGGGGCCAACGTCCTGACTTTC; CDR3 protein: CASSLPTESGANVLTF
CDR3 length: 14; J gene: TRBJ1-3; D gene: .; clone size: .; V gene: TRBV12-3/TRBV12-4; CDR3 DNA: TGTGCCAGCAGTTTATCGGCAGGCGGAAACACCATATATTTT; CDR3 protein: CASSLSAGGNTIYF
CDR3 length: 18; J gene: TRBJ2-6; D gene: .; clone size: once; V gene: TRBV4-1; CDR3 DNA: TGCGCCAGCAGCCAATGGACAGCAATTAGCTCTGGGGCCAACGTCCTGACTTTC; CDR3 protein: CASSQWTAISSGANVLTF
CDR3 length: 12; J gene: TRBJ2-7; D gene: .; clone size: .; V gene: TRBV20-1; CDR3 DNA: TGCAGTGCAAGAGATGAGGGGTTCGAGCAGTACTTC; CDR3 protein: CSARDEGFEQYF
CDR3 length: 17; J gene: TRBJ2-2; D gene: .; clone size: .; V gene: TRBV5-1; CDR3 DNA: TGCGCCAGCAGCTTGGACTTACGGGCCGTGAACACCGGGGAGCTGTTTTTT; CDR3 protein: CASSLDLRAVNTGELFF
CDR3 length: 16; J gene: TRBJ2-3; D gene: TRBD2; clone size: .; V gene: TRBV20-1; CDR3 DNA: TGCAGTGCTAGAGATCACGTGGGAGGGTCCGCAGATACGCAGTATTTT; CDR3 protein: CSARDHVGGSADTQYF
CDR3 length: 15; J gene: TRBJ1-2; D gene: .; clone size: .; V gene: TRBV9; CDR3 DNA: TGTGCCAGCAGCGCGCGTAGTGTTCATGGGGATGGCTACACCTTC; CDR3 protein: CASSARSVHGDGYTF
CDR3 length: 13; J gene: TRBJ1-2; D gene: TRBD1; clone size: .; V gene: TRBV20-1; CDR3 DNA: TGCAGTGCCCAGGGGGGACAGAACTATGGCTACACCTTC; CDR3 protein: CSAQGGQNYGYTF
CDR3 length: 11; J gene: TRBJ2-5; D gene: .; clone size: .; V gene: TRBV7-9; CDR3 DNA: TGTGCCACCACGAAGGGAGAGACCCAGTACTTC; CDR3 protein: CATTKGETQYF
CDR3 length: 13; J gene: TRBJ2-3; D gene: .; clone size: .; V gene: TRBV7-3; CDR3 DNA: TGTGCCAGCAGCTTTGGCCTCACAGATACGCAGTATTTT; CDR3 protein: CASSFGLTDTQYF
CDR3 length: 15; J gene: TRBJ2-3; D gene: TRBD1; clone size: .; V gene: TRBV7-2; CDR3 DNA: TGTGCCAGCAGCTTGACAGGGATTAGCACAGATACGCAGTATTTT; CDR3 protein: CASSLTGISTDTQYF
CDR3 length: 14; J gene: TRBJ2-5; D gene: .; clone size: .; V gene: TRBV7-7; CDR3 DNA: TGTGCTAGCAGCTCGGGACCGAACCAAGAGACCCAGTACTTC; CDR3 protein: CASSSGPNQETQYF
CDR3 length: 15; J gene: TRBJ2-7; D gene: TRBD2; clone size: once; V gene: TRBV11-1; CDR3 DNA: TGTGCCAGCAGCCGCCGACTAGCGGGAGGGGGCGAGCAGTACTTC; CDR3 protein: CASSRRLAGGGEQYF
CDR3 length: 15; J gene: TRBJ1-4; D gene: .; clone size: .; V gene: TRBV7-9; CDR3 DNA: TGTGCCAGCAGCTACCCGACAGGCCCAAATGAAAAACTGTTTTTT; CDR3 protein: CASSYPTGPNEKLFF
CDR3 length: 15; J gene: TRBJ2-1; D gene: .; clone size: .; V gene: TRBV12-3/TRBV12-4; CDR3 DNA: TGTGCCAGCAGTTTTCTCCAGGGCTCCTACAATGAGCAGTTCTTC; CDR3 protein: CASSFLQGSYNEQFF
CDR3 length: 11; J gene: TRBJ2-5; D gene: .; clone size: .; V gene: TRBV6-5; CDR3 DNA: TGTGCCAGCAGTAAAACAGGGACCCAGTACTTC; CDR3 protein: CASSKTGTQYF
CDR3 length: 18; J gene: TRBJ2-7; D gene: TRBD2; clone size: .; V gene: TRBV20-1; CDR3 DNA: TGCAGTGCCAAGGCCCCTAGCGGGAAAATTCATGGCTCCTACGAGCAGTACTTC; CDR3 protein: CSAKAPSGKIHGSYEQYF
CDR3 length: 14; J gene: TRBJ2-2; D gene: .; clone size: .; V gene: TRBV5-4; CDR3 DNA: TGTGCCAGCAGCGGGGGCCCTGGGGTCGGGGAGCTGTTTTTT; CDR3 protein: CASSGGPGVGELFF
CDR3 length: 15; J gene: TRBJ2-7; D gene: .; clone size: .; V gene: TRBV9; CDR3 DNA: TGTGCCAGCAGCGCGGACAGCCTTATGGCGGACGAGCAGTACTTC; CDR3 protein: CASSADSLMADEQYF
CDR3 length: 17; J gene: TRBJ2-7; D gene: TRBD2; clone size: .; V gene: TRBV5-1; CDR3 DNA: TGCGCCAGCAGCTACCATGCCGGGACTAGCGGGGGAATTGAGCAGTACTTC; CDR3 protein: CASSYHAGTSGGIEQYF
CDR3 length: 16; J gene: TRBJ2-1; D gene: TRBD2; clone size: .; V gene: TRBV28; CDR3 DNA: TGTGCCAGCAGGCCGTCTTCGGGACTACATAGGGATGAGCAGTTCTTC; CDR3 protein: CASRPSSGLHRDEQFF
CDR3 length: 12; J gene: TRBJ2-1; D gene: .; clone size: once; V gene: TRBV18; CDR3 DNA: TGTGCCAGCTCACCCCCGACTTATGAGCAGTTCTTC; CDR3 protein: CASSPPTYEQFF
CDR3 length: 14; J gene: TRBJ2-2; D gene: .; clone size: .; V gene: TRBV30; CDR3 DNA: TGTGCCTGGAGTGTGGGGGTGGGCACCGGGGAGCTGTTTTTT; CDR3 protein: CAWSVGVGTGELFF
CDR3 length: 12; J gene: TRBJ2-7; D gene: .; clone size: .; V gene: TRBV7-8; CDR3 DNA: TGTGCCAGCAGCCCGGGAATCTACGAGCAGTACTTC; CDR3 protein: CASSPGIYEQYF
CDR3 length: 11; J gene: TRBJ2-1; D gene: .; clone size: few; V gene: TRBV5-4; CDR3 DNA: TGTGCCAGCAGCTTGGGGTATGAGCAGTTCTTC; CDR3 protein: CASSLGYEQFF
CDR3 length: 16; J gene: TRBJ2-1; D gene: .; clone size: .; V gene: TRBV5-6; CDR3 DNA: TGTGCCAGCAGCCTTAAACAGGGAACTTTCTACAATGAGCAGTTCTTC; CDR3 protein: CASSLKQGTFYNEQFF
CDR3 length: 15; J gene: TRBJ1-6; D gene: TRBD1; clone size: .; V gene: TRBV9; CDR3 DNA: TGTGCCAGCAGCATCGGGACAGGCCTTAATTCACCCCTCCACTTT; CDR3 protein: CASSIGTGLNSPLHF
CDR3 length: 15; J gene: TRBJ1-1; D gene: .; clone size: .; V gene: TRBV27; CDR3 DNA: TGTGCCAGCAGTTACAGCCTCGCCCTGGGCACTGAAGCTTTCTTT; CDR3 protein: CASSYSLALGTEAFF
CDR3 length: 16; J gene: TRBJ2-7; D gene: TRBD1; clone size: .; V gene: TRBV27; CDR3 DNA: TGTGCCAGCAGCCCAGGGGACAGGGGGCTGGAACGAGGGCAGTACTTC; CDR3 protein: CASSPGDRGLERGQYF
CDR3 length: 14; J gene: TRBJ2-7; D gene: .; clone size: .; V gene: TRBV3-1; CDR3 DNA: TGTGCCAGCAGCCCCGGACTCCAAACCTACGAGCAGTACTTC; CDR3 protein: CASSPGLQTYEQYF
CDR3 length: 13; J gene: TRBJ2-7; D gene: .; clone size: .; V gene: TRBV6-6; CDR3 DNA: TGTGCCAGCAGTTATGACTCCTCCTACGAGCAGTACTTC; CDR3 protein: CASSYDSSYEQYF
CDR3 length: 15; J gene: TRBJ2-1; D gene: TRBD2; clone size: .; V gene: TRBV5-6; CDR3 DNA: TGTGCCAGCAGCTTTTCCGGGACTAACCTCAATGAGCAGTTCTTC; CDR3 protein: CASSFSGTNLNEQFF
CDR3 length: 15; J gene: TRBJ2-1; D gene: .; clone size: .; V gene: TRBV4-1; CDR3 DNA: TGCGCCAGCAGCCAAGGAGTTGAGGGGTTAAATGAGCAGTTCTTC; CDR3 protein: CASSQGVEGLNEQFF
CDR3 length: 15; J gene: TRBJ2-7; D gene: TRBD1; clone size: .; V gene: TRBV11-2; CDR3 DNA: TGTGCCAGCAGCTTAGGGACAGGACGGGGCTACGAGCAGTACTTC; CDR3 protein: CASSLGTGRGYEQYF
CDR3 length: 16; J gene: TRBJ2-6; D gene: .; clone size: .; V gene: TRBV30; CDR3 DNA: TGTGCCTGGAGTGTAGGGTTCCCCTCTGGGGCCAACGTCCTGACTTTC; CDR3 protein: CAWSVGFPSGANVLTF
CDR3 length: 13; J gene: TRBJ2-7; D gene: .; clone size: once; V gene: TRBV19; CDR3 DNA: TGTGCCAGTAGTACTCGGGGAGAGGACGAGCAGTACTTC; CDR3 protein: CASSTRGEDEQYF
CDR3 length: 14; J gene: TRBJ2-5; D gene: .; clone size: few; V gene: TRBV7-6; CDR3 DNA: TGTGCCAGCAGCTCGCGGGGACACCAAGAGACCCAGTACTTC; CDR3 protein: CASSSRGHQETQYF
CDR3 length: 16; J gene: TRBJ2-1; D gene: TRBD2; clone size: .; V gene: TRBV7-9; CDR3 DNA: TGTGCCAGCAGCTCGACTAGCGACCCAAGTTTCGATGAGCAGTTCTTC; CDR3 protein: CASSSTSDPSFDEQFF
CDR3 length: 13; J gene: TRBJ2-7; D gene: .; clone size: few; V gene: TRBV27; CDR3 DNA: TGTGCCAGCAGTTTGGCGGGAAACTACGAGCAGTACTTC; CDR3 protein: CASSLAGNYEQYF
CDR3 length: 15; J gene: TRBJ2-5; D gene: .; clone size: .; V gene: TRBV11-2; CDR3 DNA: TGTGCCAGCAGCTCCGACGAAAGACTCCAAGAGACCCAGTACTTC; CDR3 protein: CASSSDERLQETQYF
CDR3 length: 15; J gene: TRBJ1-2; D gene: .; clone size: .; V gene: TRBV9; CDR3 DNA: TGTGCCAGCAGCTTGGGACCGGCTGAGAGCTATGGCTACACCTTC; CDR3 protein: CASSLGPAESYGYTF
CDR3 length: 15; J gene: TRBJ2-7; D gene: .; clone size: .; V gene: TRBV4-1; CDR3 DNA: TGCGCCAGCAGCCAAGATACTCAGCTCGGAAACGAGCAGTACTTC; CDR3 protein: CASSQDTQLGNEQYF
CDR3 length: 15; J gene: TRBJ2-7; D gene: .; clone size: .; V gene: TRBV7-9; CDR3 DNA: TGTGCCAGCAGCTTAGGGCCAACCCCCTCCTACGAGCAGTACTTC; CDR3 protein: CASSLGPTPSYEQYF
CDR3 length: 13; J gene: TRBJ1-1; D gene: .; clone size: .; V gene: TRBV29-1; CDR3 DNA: TGCAGCGTTCTGGGTCGGGTGGCAGGTGAAGCTTTCTTT; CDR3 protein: CSVLGRVAGEAFF
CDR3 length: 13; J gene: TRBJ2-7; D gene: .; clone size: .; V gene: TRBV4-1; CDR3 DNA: TGCGCCAGCAGCCAAGAATGGAAGGCCGAGCAGTACTTC; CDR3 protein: CASSQEWKAEQYF